Sequencing of this T cell receptor (beta chain) was carried out in a study of cytomegalovirus exposure and HLA in healthy donors. Study details: Among the 300 to 500 donors who were genotyped, around 77% fell in the genetic ancestry cluster that is associated with self-reported Caucasian donors.

Study observations and caveats: The classifier was said to identify cytomegalovirus status with high specificity and sensitivity. In a later analysis, compared with equally common non-associated chains, HLA-associated beta chains were more expanded.

Healthy bone marrow donors made up the donor group. The CDR3 totals 13 residues. Germline assignment: CDR1 MNHNY and CDR2 SVGAGI (reference sequence). V gave up 7 bases and J gave up 3 bases, with 9 bases separating them. It was with 60 Vbeta and 13 Jbeta primers that the PCR ran. Measured with immunoSEQ multiplex PCR; TCRdb has only the in-frame clones, and not every one. Here the sample spans about 95,000 clones, about 78% being singletons. In regard to this clone: Its antigen is currently unknown.

Source material: PBMCs. The rearrangement links TRBV6-6 to TRBJ2-2, with D hard to call. This clonotype originated in a woman aged 40-49 years in good health and CMV-seropositive. DNA for the CDR3: TGTGCCAGCACCTACTCCGACACCGGGGAGCTGTTTTTT. Translating it yields CASTYSDTGELFF.